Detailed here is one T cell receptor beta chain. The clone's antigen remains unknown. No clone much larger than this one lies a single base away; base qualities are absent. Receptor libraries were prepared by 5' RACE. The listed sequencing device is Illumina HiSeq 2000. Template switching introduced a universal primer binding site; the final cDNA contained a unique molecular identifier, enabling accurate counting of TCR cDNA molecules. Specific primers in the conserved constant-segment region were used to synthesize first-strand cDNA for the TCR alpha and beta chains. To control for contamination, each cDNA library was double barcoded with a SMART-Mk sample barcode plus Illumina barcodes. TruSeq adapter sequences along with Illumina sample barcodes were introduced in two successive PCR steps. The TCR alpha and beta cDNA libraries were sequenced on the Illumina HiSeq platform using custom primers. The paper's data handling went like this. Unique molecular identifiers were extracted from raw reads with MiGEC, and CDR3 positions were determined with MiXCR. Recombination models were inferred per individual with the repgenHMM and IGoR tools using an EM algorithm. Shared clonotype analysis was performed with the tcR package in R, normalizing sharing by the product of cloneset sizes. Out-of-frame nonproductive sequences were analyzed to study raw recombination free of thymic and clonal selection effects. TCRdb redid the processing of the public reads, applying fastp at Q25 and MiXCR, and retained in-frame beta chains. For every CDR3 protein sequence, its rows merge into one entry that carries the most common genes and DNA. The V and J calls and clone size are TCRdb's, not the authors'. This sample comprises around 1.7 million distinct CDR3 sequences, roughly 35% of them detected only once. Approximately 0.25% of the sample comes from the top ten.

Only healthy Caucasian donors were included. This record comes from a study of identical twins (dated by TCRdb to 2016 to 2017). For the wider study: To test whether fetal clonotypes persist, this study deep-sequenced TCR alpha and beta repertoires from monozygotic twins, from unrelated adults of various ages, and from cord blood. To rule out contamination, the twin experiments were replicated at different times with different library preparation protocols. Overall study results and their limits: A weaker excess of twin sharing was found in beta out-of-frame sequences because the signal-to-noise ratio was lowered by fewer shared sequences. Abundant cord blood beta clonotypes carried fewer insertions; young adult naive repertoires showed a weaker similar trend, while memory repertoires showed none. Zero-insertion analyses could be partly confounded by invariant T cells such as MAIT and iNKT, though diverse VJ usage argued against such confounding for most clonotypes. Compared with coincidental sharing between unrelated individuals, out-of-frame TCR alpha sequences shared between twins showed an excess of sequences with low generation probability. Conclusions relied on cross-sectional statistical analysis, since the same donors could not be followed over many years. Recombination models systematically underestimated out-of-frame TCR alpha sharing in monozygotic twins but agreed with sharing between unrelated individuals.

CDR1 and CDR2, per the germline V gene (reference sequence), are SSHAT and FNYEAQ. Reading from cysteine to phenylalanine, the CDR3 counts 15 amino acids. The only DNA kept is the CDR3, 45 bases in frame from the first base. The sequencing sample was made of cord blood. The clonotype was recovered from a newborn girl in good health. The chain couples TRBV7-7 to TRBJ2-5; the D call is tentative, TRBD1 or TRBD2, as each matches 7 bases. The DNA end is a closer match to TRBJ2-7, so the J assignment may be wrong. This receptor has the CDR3 CASSLREGARYEQYF. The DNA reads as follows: TGTGCCAGCAGCTTAAGGGAGGGGGCAAGGTACGAGCAGTACTTC.